This T cell receptor (beta chain) was sequenced in a study of blood T cells in healthy people across ages. Germline V gene lookup returns CDR1 SQVTM and CDR2 ANQGSEA. The J segment lost 4 bases and the V segment lost 6 bases, leaving 5 bases of the junction unmatched. The CDR3 is made up of 13 amino acids. A second PCR of 7 to 11 cycles used a sample-barcoded 5' primer and a J-beta primer mix. TCRdb ran MiXCR on the 5' RACE reads and lists one entry per CDR3 protein. The data show almost 1 million distinct CDR3 sequences, with 51% seen just once and about a fifth held by the top ten. Sequenced material: blood. The chain uses TRBV29-1 and TRBJ1-5; 8 bases match TRBD1. This clonotype was obtained from a woman aged 55 to 70 in good health. This CDR3 is CSVQGAGNQPQHF. CDR3 DNA sequence: TGCAGCGTCCAGGGGGCAGGGAATCAGCCCCAGCATTTT.